This record looks at one T cell receptor beta chain sequence and its context. This entry belongs to a study of blood T cell repertoires in COVID-19. Study context: From the United States, Italy and Spain came samples of acute and convalescent COVID-19. T cells, B-cell-depleted T cells, or PBMCs supplied cDNA or gDNA.

As originally analysed: The authors estimated nucleated cell counts from reference gene primer amplification. Data came from immunoSEQ multiplex PCR; TCRdb stores just in-frame clones and leaves some out. That table gives V, J and clone size, and the DNA gave D and trimming. The table has 200,000 to 300,000 clones, approximately 90% seen once. Trimming left V 2 bases short and J 4 bases short, with 8 bases between. From germline, CDR1 is SGDLS and CDR2 YYNGEE. This CDR3 contains 13 residues. The sample consisted of peripheral blood. The chain employs TRBV9 and TRBJ2-3; D is uncertain. The clonotype originates from a man between 60 and 70 years old who had recovered from COVID-19. For the CDR3, the DNA is TGTGCCAGCAGCGTCGATAGCCCAGATACGCAGTATTTT. This gives the protein CASSVDSPDTQYF.